A selection of T cell receptor beta chains follows, all from one sample in a study of cytomegalovirus exposure and HLA in healthy donors. The assay was immunoSEQ multiplex PCR, and TCRdb's table has in-frame clones only and misses some. The sample holds more than 90,000 clones, around four fifths seen once. Sequencing was done on a sample of PBMCs. Receptor source: a woman between 55 and 75 years old in good health and CMV-seronegative. Both conserved end residues are part of each CDR3. The order of the fields is V gene, clone size, D gene, J gene, CDR3 protein, CDR3 DNA. A D gene is named only where the DNA matches it firmly. Expanded clones are given a class, and other clones once, few, many or no size at all.

V gene: TRBV29-1; clone size: -; D gene: -; J gene: TRBJ1-1; CDR3 protein: CSVPGLSNTEAFF; CDR3 DNA: TGCAGCGTCCCCGGACTTTCGAACACTGAAGCTTTCTTT
V gene: TRBV5-4; clone size: once; D gene: -; J gene: TRBJ2-6; CDR3 protein: CASSLAPLSGANVLTF; CDR3 DNA: TGTGCCAGCAGCTTGGCCCCCCTCTCTGGGGCCAACGTCCTGACTTTC
V gene: TRBV28; clone size: -; D gene: TRBD1; J gene: TRBJ1-2; CDR3 protein: CASSFVTGEGYTF; CDR3 DNA: TGTGCCAGCAGTTTCGTGACAGGGGAAGGCTACACCTTC
V gene: TRBV6-6; clone size: -; D gene: -; J gene: TRBJ2-1; CDR3 protein: CASSYSWTPGGDEQFF; CDR3 DNA: TGTGCCAGCAGTTACTCTTGGACACCCGGAGGGGATGAGCAGTTCTTC
V gene: TRBV6-5; clone size: few; D gene: -; J gene: TRBJ1-5; CDR3 protein: CASSPSWGGNQPQHF; CDR3 DNA: TGTGCCAGCAGTCCCTCATGGGGGGGCAATCAGCCCCAGCATTTT
V gene: TRBV18; clone size: -; D gene: TRBD2; J gene: TRBJ2-7; CDR3 protein: CASSPRTSGSGSNEQYF; CDR3 DNA: TGTGCCAGCTCACCCCGGACTAGCGGGAGTGGGAGTAACGAGCAGTACTTC
V gene: TRBV7-2; clone size: few; D gene: TRBD1; J gene: TRBJ2-3; CDR3 protein: CASSLDRGQRYTDTQYF; CDR3 DNA: TGTGCCAGCAGCTTAGACAGGGGGCAACGCTACACAGATACGCAGTATTTT
V gene: TRBV7-2; clone size: -; D gene: TRBD2; J gene: TRBJ2-3; CDR3 protein: CASSLDLLAGGHGTQYF; CDR3 DNA: TGTGCCAGCAGCTTAGACTTACTAGCGGGAGGGCATGGTACGCAGTATTTT
V gene: TRBV5-5; clone size: -; D gene: -; J gene: TRBJ2-7; CDR3 protein: CASSLAAGLSSYEQYF; CDR3 DNA: TGTGCCAGCAGCTTGGCCGCAGGGTTGTCCTCCTACGAGCAGTACTTC
V gene: TRBV27; clone size: -; D gene: TRBD1; J gene: TRBJ2-7; CDR3 protein: CASSPAPDRGTEQYF; CDR3 DNA: TGTGCCAGCAGCCCAGCTCCGGACAGGGGGACCGAGCAGTACTTC
V gene: TRBV6-6; clone size: -; D gene: -; J gene: TRBJ1-2; CDR3 protein: CASTRGGYGYTF; CDR3 DNA: TGTGCCAGCACAAGAGGGGGATATGGCTACACCTTC
V gene: TRBV6-1; clone size: once; D gene: -; J gene: TRBJ2-2; CDR3 protein: CASSDLVGELFF; CDR3 DNA: TGTGCCAGCAGTGATCTCGTCGGGGAGCTGTTTTTT
V gene: TRBV7-2; clone size: -; D gene: -; J gene: TRBJ2-5; CDR3 protein: CASSPQRQETQYF; CDR3 DNA: TGTGCCAGCAGCCCACAACGTCAAGAGACCCAGTACTTC
V gene: TRBV5-1; clone size: -; D gene: TRBD1; J gene: TRBJ2-7; CDR3 protein: CASSSRQGSTYEQYF; CDR3 DNA: TGCGCCAGCAGCTCGCGACAGGGAAGCACCTACGAGCAGTACTTC
V gene: TRBV13; clone size: -; D gene: -; J gene: TRBJ1-5; CDR3 protein: CASSAGAWQPQHF; CDR3 DNA: TGTGCCAGCAGCGCAGGGGCCTGGCAGCCCCAGCATTTT
V gene: TRBV6-5; clone size: -; D gene: -; J gene: TRBJ2-2; CDR3 protein: CASSYQGRRTGELFF; CDR3 DNA: TGTGCCAGCAGTTACCAGGGCAGGCGCACCGGGGAGCTGTTTTTT
V gene: TRBV6-1; clone size: few; D gene: -; J gene: TRBJ2-7; CDR3 protein: CASSDVGSTHEQYF; CDR3 DNA: TGTGCCAGCAGTGACGTAGGGAGCACCCACGAGCAGTACTTC
V gene: TRBV11-2; clone size: -; D gene: TRBD1; J gene: TRBJ1-5; CDR3 protein: CASSLTGERQPQHF; CDR3 DNA: TGTGCCAGCAGCTTGACAGGGGAGCGTCAGCCCCAGCATTTT
V gene: TRBV5-1; clone size: -; D gene: -; J gene: TRBJ2-7; CDR3 protein: CASSLGAGGPYEQYF; CDR3 DNA: TGCGCCAGCAGCTTGGGCGCTGGGGGCCCCTACGAGCAGTACTTC
V gene: TRBV25-1; clone size: -; D gene: -; J gene: TRBJ2-5; CDR3 protein: CASSVQGQETQYF; CDR3 DNA: TGTGCCAGCAGTGTACAGGGCCAAGAGACCCAGTACTTC
V gene: TRBV5-1; clone size: -; D gene: -; J gene: TRBJ1-1; CDR3 protein: CASSPTTSMNTEAFF; CDR3 DNA: TGCGCCAGCAGCCCTACTACTTCAATGAACACTGAAGCTTTCTTT
V gene: TRBV10-1; clone size: -; D gene: -; J gene: TRBJ2-6; CDR3 protein: CASSESPGNVLTF; CDR3 DNA: TGCGCCAGCAGTGAGTCCCCGGGCAACGTCCTGACTTTC
V gene: TRBV5-6; clone size: -; D gene: TRBD1; J gene: TRBJ2-3; CDR3 protein: CASSSTGTGETDTQYF; CDR3 DNA: TGTGCCAGCAGTTCTACCGGGACAGGGGAGACAGATACGCAGTATTTT
V gene: TRBV29-1; clone size: -; D gene: TRBD1; J gene: TRBJ2-2; CDR3 protein: CSVQGATGELFF; CDR3 DNA: TGCAGCGTTCAGGGGGCAACCGGGGAGCTGTTTTTT
V gene: TRBV7-9; clone size: once; D gene: -; J gene: TRBJ1-1; CDR3 protein: CASSLLSGANTEAFF; CDR3 DNA: TGTGCCAGCAGCTTATTATCAGGGGCAAACACTGAAGCTTTCTTT
V gene: TRBV15; clone size: -; D gene: -; J gene: TRBJ1-6; CDR3 protein: CATSRGQANSPLHF; CDR3 DNA: TGTGCCACCAGCAGAGGACAGGCTAATTCACCCCTCCACTTT
V gene: TRBV7-6; clone size: -; D gene: -; J gene: TRBJ2-5; CDR3 protein: CASSPTGLVDQETQYF; CDR3 DNA: TGTGCCAGCAGTCCCACGGGGTTAGTGGACCAAGAGACCCAGTACTTC
V gene: TRBV19; clone size: -; D gene: TRBD1; J gene: TRBJ1-2; CDR3 protein: CASRIPRTGDYGYTF; CDR3 DNA: TGTGCCAGTAGGATACCCCGGACAGGGGACTATGGCTACACCTTC
V gene: TRBV29-1; clone size: -; D gene: TRBD1; J gene: TRBJ1-4; CDR3 protein: CSVDGQGATGEKLFF; CDR3 DNA: TGCAGCGTTGACGGACAGGGGGCGACCGGTGAAAAACTGTTTTTT
V gene: TRBV5-1; clone size: -; D gene: TRBD1; J gene: TRBJ1-1; CDR3 protein: CASSSGQGLITEAFF; CDR3 DNA: TGCGCCAGCAGCTCCGGACAGGGACTCATCACTGAAGCTTTCTTT
V gene: TRBV15; clone size: once; D gene: -; J gene: TRBJ2-3; CDR3 protein: CATSRDLERRDTQYF; CDR3 DNA: TGTGCCACCAGCAGAGATCTTGAGCGTAGAGATACGCAGTATTTT
V gene: TRBV27; clone size: once; D gene: -; J gene: TRBJ2-7; CDR3 protein: CASSLPQTTRQYF; CDR3 DNA: TGTGCCAGCAGTTTACCACAGACCACGAGGCAGTACTTC
V gene: TRBV7-9; clone size: -; D gene: TRBD2; J gene: TRBJ2-2; CDR3 protein: CASSLREGELFF; CDR3 DNA: TGTGCCAGCAGCTTGCGGGAGGGGGAGCTGTTTTTT
V gene: TRBV19; clone size: -; D gene: TRBD1; J gene: TRBJ1-2; CDR3 protein: CASSSPGQGEFRGYTF; CDR3 DNA: TGTGCCAGTAGTTCGCCGGGACAGGGGGAGTTTCGTGGCTACACCTTC
V gene: TRBV11-3; clone size: -; D gene: TRBD1; J gene: TRBJ2-2; CDR3 protein: CASSPRDRVGTGELFF; CDR3 DNA: TGTGCCAGCAGCCCCCGGGACAGGGTGGGGACCGGGGAGCTGTTTTTT
V gene: TRBV7-2; clone size: -; D gene: -; J gene: TRBJ1-1; CDR3 protein: CASSLAGAGAFF; CDR3 DNA: TGTGCCAGCAGCTTAGCGGGAGCGGGAGCTTTCTTT
V gene: TRBV2; clone size: -; D gene: TRBD2; J gene: TRBJ2-1; CDR3 protein: CASSGSGISYNEQFF; CDR3 DNA: TGTGCCAGCAGTGGCAGCGGGATCTCCTACAATGAGCAGTTCTTC
V gene: TRBV5-1; clone size: -; D gene: -; J gene: TRBJ2-1; CDR3 protein: CASSPRILSSYNEQFF; CDR3 DNA: TGCGCCAGCAGCCCGCGGATTTTGAGCTCCTACAATGAGCAGTTCTTC
V gene: TRBV20-1; clone size: -; D gene: -; J gene: TRBJ1-1; CDR3 protein: CSPAGDTEAFF; CDR3 DNA: TGCAGTCCCGCAGGGGACACTGAAGCTTTCTTT
V gene: TRBV14; clone size: -; D gene: TRBD1; J gene: TRBJ1-2; CDR3 protein: CASSKIQGAEYGYTF; CDR3 DNA: TGTGCCAGCAGCAAGATCCAGGGGGCAGAATATGGCTACACCTTC
V gene: TRBV9; clone size: -; D gene: TRBD1; J gene: TRBJ1-4; CDR3 protein: CASSDGDRGFNEKLFF; CDR3 DNA: TGTGCCAGCAGCGATGGGGACAGGGGTTTTAATGAAAAACTGTTTTTT
V gene: TRBV2; clone size: -; D gene: -; J gene: TRBJ1-1; CDR3 protein: CASSTPRQASWDTEAFF; CDR3 DNA: TGTGCCAGCAGTACCCCCCGACAGGCCTCCTGGGACACTGAAGCTTTCTTT
V gene: TRBV5-1; clone size: -; D gene: -; J gene: TRBJ2-1; CDR3 protein: CASSLVTAQYNEQFF; CDR3 DNA: TGCGCCAGCAGCTTGGTAACAGCCCAATACAATGAGCAGTTCTTC
V gene: TRBV18; clone size: -; D gene: TRBD1; J gene: TRBJ2-7; CDR3 protein: CASSQGQNYEQYF; CDR3 DNA: TGTGCCAGCTCACAGGGACAGAACTACGAGCAGTACTTC
V gene: TRBV30; clone size: -; D gene: TRBD1; J gene: TRBJ1-2; CDR3 protein: CAWSFGAGGFYGYTF; CDR3 DNA: TGTGCCTGGAGTTTTGGGGCAGGGGGCTTTTATGGCTACACCTTC
V gene: TRBV9; clone size: once; D gene: TRBD1; J gene: TRBJ1-2; CDR3 protein: CASSVGTGGIYGYTF; CDR3 DNA: TGTGCCAGCAGCGTCGGGACAGGGGGCATCTATGGCTACACCTTC
V gene: TRBV2; clone size: few; D gene: -; J gene: TRBJ2-6; CDR3 protein: CASSEVGSTGKAGANVLTF; CDR3 DNA: TGTGCCAGCAGTGAAGTGGGGAGCACAGGGAAGGCTGGGGCCAACGTCCTGACTTTC
V gene: TRBV15; clone size: -; D gene: -; J gene: TRBJ2-3; CDR3 protein: CATSRDRGPADTQYF; CDR3 DNA: TGTGCCACCAGCAGAGACAGGGGTCCCGCAGATACGCAGTATTTT
V gene: TRBV6-4; clone size: once; D gene: -; J gene: TRBJ2-3; CDR3 protein: CASSDSWGVGDTQYF; CDR3 DNA: TGTGCCAGCAGTGACTCGTGGGGGGTCGGAGATACGCAGTATTTT
V gene: TRBV19; clone size: -; D gene: TRBD1; J gene: TRBJ1-5; CDR3 protein: CASSSYRGGNQPQHF; CDR3 DNA: TGTGCCAGTAGTTCGTACAGGGGAGGCAATCAGCCCCAGCATTTT
V gene: TRBV6-5; clone size: -; D gene: TRBD1; J gene: TRBJ1-2; CDR3 protein: CASSTGTGEYGYTF; CDR3 DNA: TGTGCCAGCAGTACCGGGACAGGGGAATATGGCTACACCTTC
V gene: TRBV25-1; clone size: -; D gene: -; J gene: TRBJ1-1; CDR3 protein: CASSRGANLNTEAFF; CDR3 DNA: TGTGCCAGCAGCCGGGGAGCAAATCTGAACACTGAAGCTTTCTTT